What follows are 11 T cell receptor beta chains derived from one specimen sequenced in a study of CD8 T cells in Susac syndrome. About 0.45 to 1 ug RNA was reverse transcribed with random hexamers. TCRdb passed the immunoSEQ multiplex PCR reads through MiXCR, listing each CDR3 protein once. The top ten hold 0.1% of the sample, which has roughly 250,000 distinct CDR3 sequences, approximately 95% seen once. Material: CD4+ T cells from PBMCs. These receptors all come from a human donor with Susac syndrome.

This clonotype was picked up one time. The chain combines TRBV7-9 with TRBJ2-7, with D unresolved. The CDR3 has 13 residues. V shed 4 bases and J shed 2 bases, with 9 bases lying between them. Germline-derived CDR1 and CDR2 are SEHNR and FQNEAQ (reference sequence). The DNA for the CDR3 is TGTGCCAGCAGCTCCAGGAAGACCTACGAGCAGTACTTC. Protein: CASSSRKTYEQYF.

The rearrangement uses TRBV5-1 and TRBJ2-7; D may be TRBD2 (6 bases). Germline assignment: CDR1 SGHRS and CDR2 YFSETQ. The CDR3 has 15 residues. The V gene lost 0 bases and the J gene lost 0 bases, with 10 bases spanning the gap. CDR3 sequence reads: CASSLAGSSSYEQYF. The CDR3, as DNA: TGCGCCAGCAGCTTGGCCGGGAGTTCCTCCTACGAGCAGTACTTC.

This clonotype showed up just once. V usage is TRBV20-1 and J usage is TRBJ2-5; a possible D gene is TRBD1 (5 bases). There are 12 residues in the CDR3. Trimming cost V 6 bases and J 1 base, with 9 bases left between them. Per the germline V gene, CDR1 is DFQATT and CDR2 is SNEGSKA (reference sequence). The CDR3: CSAQGAQETQYF. Here the CDR3 DNA reads TGCAGTGCCCAAGGGGCCCAAGAGACCCAGTACTTC.

The chain couples TRBV12-3 or TRBV12-4 to TRBJ2-6; D possibly corresponds to TRBD2 (6 bases). The V end was cut by 5 bases, the J end by 1 base, with 15 bases between. The CDR3 contains 17 residues. CDR3 protein: CASSPSNGGSGANVLTF. The CDR3 DNA reads as TGTGCCAGCAGTCCCTCTAACGGGGGATCTGGGGCCAACGTCCTGACTTTC.

This chain links TRBV7-6 with TRBJ2-5, with D possibly matching TRBD2 (6 bases). The CDR3 is 15 amino acids. Trimming took 1 base from V and 0 from J, leaving 9 bases between them. The germline CDR1 and CDR2 sequences are SGHVS and FNYEAQ. CDR3 protein: CASSLGGTYQETQYF. The CDR3 DNA follows: TGTGCCAGCAGCTTAGGCGGGACTTACCAAGAGACCCAGTACTTC. The full variable domain, rest sourced from reference TRBV7-6 and TRBJ2-5, is GAGVSQSPRYKVTKRGQDVALRCDPISGHVSLYWYRQALGQGPEFLTYFNYEAQQDKSGLPNDRFSAERPEGSISTLTIQRTEQRDSAMYRCASSLGGTYQETQYFGPGTRLLVL.

The chain employs TRBV24-1 and TRBJ1-2, with D possibly TRBD1 on 6 matching bases. The V gene's germline CDR1 is KGHDR and CDR2 SFDVKD. This CDR3 has 14 amino acids. V was trimmed by 3 bases and J by 3 bases, leaving 10 bases between them. This CDR3 reads CATSDLQGDYGYTF. CDR3 in DNA: TGTGCCACCAGTGATCTACAGGGTGACTATGGCTACACCTTC.

The chain couples TRBV14 to TRBJ1-3; a weak D match, TRBD1 (6 bases). The V gene lost 4 bases and the J gene lost 4 bases, with 11 bases spanning the gap. Germline V CDR1 and CDR2: SGHDN, FVKESK. The CDR3 is 14 amino acids. The CDR3 region is CASSPGGGGNTIYF. In DNA, the CDR3 is TGTGCCAGCAGCCCCGGAGGGGGAGGAAACACCATATATTTT.

The J gene is TRBJ2-6, the V gene TRBV3-1, with D tentatively TRBD1 (6 bases). Germline CDR1 is LGHDT and CDR2 is YNNKEL (reference sequence). V lost 4 bases and J lost 4, with 14 bases in between. This CDR3 comprises 16 residues. The CDR3 nucleotides are TGTGCCAGCAGCCTAAAACAGGGAACCGGGGCCAACGTCCTGACTTTC. It codes for CASSLKQGTGANVLTF.

The rearrangement links TRBV4-1 to TRBJ2-1; D is possibly TRBD1 (5 bases). The V and J ends lost 5 bases and 4 bases respectively, with 12 bases between them. Germline CDR1 reads MGHRA; CDR2 reads YSYEKL. The CDR3 covers 14 residues. CDR3 protein: CASSTQTGYNEQFF. Here the CDR3 DNA reads TGCGCCAGCAGCACCCAAACAGGATACAATGAGCAGTTCTTC.

This chain joins TRBV29-1 and TRBJ2-5; 13 bases are shared with TRBD2. In germline, CDR1 is SQVTM, CDR2 ANQGSEA. The junction had 6 bases not matched to a gene; V was cut back by 7 bases and J by 7 bases. There are 13 residues in the CDR3. The CDR3, as DNA: TGCAGCGGCCGGGGACTAGCGGGAAGGACCCAGTACTTC. It translates to CSGRGLAGRTQYF. The full variable domain, its missing parts supplied by reference TRBV29-1 and TRBJ2-5, is SAVISQKPSRDICQRGTSLTIQCQVDSQVTMMFWYRQQPGQSLTLIATANQGSEATYESGFVIDKFPISRPNLTFSTLTVSNMSPEDSSIYLCSGRGLAGRTQYFGPGTRLLVL.

The chain has TRBV7-2 and TRBJ1-4; the D gene is possibly TRBD1 (5 bases). Germline CDR1 is SGHTA and CDR2 is FQGNSA. The CDR3 loop spans 14 amino acids. V was cut by 2 bases and J by 4 bases, with 8 bases left in between. The CDR3 here is CASSLRGRNEKLFF. The CDR3 DNA reads TGTGCCAGCAGCTTAAGGGGTCGTAATGAAAAACTGTTTTTT.